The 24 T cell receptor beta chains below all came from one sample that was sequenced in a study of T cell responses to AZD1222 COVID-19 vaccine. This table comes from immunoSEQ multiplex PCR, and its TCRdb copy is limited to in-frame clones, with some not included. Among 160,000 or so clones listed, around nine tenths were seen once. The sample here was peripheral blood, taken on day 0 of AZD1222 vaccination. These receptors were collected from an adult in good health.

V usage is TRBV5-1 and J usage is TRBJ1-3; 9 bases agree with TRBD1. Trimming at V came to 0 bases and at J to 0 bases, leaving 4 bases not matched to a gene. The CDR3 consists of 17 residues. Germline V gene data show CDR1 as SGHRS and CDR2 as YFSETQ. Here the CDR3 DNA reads TGCGCCAGCAGCTTGGCCGGGACAGGGAGCTCTGGAAACACCATATATTTT. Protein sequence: CASSLAGTGSSGNTIYF. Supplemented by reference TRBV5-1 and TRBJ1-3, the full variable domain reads KAGVTQTPRYLIKTRGQQVTLSCSPISGHRSVSWYQQTPGQGLQFLFEYFSETQRNKGNFPGRFSGRQFSNSRSEMNVSTLELGDSALYLCASSLAGTGSSGNTIYFGEGSWLTVV.

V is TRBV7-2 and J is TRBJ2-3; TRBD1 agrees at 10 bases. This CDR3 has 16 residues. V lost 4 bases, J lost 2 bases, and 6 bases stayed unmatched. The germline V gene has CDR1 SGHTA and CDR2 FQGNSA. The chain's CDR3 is CASSSEGTGDTDTQYF. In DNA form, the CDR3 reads TGTGCCAGCAGCTCCGAAGGGACAGGGGACACAGATACGCAGTATTTT.

Here the CDR3 reads CASSPRLAGGTDTQYF. DNA of the CDR3: TGTGCCAGCAGCCCGCGACTAGCGGGAGGCACAGATACGCAGTATTTT. The rearrangement joins TRBV7-8 to TRBJ2-3; 12 bases agree with TRBD2. J gave up 1 base and V 5 bases, and 4 bases lay outside the gene matches. The CDR3 is made up of 16 amino acids. Germline lookup yields CDR1 SGHVS and CDR2 FQNEAQ.

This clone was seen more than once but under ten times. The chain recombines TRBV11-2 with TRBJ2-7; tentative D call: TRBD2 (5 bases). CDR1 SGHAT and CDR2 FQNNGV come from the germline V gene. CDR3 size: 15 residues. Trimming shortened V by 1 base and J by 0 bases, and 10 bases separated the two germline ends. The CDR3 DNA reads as TGTGCCAGCAGCTTAGCGGACTGGAGCTCCTACGAGCAGTACTTC. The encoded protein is CASSLADWSSYEQYF.

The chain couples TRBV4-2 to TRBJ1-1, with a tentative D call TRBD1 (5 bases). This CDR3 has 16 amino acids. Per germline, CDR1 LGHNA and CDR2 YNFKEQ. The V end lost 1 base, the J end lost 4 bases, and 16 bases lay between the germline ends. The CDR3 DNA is TGTGCCAGCAGCCAAGGTCATCCGGGGGAGGGCACTGAAGCTTTCTTT. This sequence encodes CASSQGHPGEGTEAFF.

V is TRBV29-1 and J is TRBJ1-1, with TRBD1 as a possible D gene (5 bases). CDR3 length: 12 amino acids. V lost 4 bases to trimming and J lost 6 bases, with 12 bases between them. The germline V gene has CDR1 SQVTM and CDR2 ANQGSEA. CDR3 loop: CSVAGPGAEAFF. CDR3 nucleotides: TGCAGCGTTGCTGGCCCGGGGGCTGAAGCTTTCTTT. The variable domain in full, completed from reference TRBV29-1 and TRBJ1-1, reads SAVISQKPSRDICQRGTSLTIQCQVDSQVTMMFWYRQQPGQSLTLIATANQGSEATYESGFVIDKFPISRPNLTFSTLTVSNMSPEDSSIYLCSVAGPGAEAFFGQGTRLTVV.

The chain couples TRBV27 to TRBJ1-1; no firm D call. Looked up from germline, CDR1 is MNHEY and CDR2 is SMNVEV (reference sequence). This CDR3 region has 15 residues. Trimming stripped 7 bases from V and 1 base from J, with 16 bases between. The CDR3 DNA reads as TGTGCCAGCACCGCCCTGAAGGGATCGAACACTGAAGCTTTCTTT. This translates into CASTALKGSNTEAFF.

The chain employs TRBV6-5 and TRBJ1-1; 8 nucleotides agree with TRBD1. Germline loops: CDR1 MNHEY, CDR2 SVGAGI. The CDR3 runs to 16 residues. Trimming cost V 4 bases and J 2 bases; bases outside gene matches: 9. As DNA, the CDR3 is TGTGCCAGCAGTTTGGTGCAGGGGGCTGCTAACACTGAAGCTTTCTTT. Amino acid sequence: CASSLVQGAANTEAFF.

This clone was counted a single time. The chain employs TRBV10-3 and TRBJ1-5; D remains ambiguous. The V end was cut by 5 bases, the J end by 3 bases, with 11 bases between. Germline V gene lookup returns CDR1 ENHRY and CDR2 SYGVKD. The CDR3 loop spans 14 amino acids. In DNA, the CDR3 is TGTGCCATCAGTCCATCGGGGAACAATCAGCCCCAGCATTTT. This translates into CAISPSGNNQPQHF.

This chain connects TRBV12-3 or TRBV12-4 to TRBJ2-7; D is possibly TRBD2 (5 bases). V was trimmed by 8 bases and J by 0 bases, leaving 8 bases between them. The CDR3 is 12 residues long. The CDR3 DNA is TGTGCCAGCGGCCGGGACTCCTACGAGCAGTACTTC. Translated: CASGRDSYEQYF.

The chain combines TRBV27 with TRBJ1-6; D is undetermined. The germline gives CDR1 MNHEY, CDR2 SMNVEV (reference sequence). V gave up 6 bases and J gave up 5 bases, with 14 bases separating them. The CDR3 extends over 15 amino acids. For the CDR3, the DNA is TGTGCCAGCAGCTGGGAAGGACGAAATAATTCACCCCTCCACTTT. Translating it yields CASSWEGRNNSPLHF.

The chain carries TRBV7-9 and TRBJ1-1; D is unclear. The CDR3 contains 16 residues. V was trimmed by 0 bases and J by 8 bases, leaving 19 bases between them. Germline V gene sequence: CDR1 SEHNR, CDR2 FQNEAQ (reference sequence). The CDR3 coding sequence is TGTGCCAGCAGCTTAGCTCACATAAGGCCCTCCTCAGAAGCTTTCTTT. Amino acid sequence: CASSLAHIRPSSEAFF.

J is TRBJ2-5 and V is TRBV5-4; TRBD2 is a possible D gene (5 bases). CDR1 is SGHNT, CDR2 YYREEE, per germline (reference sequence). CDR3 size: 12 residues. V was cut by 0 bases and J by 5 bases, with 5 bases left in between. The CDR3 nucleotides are TGTGCCAGCAGCTTGGCGGGGGAGACCCAGTACTTC. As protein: CASSLAGETQYF.

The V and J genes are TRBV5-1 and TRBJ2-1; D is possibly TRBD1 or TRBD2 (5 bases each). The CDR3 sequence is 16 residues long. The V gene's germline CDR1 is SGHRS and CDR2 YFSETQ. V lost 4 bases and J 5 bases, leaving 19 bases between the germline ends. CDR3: CASSPIRSRDHNEQFF. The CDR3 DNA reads TGCGCCAGCAGCCCCATAAGGTCTCGGGACCACAATGAGCAGTTCTTC.

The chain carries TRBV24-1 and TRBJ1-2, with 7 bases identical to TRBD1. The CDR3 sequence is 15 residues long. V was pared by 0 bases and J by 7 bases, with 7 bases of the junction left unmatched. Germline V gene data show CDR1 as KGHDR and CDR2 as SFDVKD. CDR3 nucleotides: TGTGCCACCAGTGATTTGGGCGGGGACAGAAGTGGCTACACCTTC. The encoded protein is CATSDLGGDRSGYTF.

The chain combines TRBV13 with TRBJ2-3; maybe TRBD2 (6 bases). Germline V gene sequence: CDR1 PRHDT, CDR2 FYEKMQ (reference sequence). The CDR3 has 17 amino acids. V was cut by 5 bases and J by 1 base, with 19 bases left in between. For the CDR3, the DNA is TGTGCCAGCAGCCCCCTGGGGGAAGTAGCGGGCACAGATACGCAGTATTTT. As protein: CASSPLGEVAGTDTQYF.

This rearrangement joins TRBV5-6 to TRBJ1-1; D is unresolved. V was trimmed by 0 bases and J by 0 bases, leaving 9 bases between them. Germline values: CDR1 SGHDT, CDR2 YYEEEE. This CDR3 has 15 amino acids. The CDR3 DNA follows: TGTGCCAGCAGCTTGGGGGGAGTCATGAACACTGAAGCTTTCTTT. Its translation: CASSLGGVMNTEAFF.

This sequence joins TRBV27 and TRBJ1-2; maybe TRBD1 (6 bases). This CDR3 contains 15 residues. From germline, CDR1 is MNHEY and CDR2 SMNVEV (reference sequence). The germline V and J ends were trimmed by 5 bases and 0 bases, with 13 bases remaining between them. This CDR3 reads CASSRDTLANYGYTF. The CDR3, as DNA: TGTGCCAGCAGTCGGGACACACTTGCTAACTATGGCTACACCTTC.

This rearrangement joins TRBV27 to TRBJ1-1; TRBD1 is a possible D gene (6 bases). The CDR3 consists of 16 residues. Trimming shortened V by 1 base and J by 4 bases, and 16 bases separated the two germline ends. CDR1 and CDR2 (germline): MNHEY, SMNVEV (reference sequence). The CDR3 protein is CASSLFRGGESTEAFF. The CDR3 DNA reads TGTGCCAGCAGTTTATTCCGTGGGGGCGAGAGCACTGAAGCTTTCTTT.

CDR3 bases: TGTGCCAGCACCCTCTCTGCCAGCTATGGCTACACCTTC. Its translation: CASTLSASYGYTF. The rearrangement links TRBV7-8 to TRBJ1-2; no clear D. This CDR3 contains 13 residues. Germline V lookup: CDR1 SGHVS, CDR2 FQNEAQ. Between the trimmed V and J ends, which lost 7 bases and 4 bases, there was a span of 13 bases.

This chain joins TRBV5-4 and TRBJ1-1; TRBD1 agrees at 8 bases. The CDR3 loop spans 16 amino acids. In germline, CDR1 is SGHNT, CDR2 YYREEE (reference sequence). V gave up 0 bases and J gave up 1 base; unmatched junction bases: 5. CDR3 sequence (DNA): TGTGCCAGCAGCTTGGCGCAGGGGGCACGGAACACTGAAGCTTTCTTT. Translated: CASSLAQGARNTEAFF.

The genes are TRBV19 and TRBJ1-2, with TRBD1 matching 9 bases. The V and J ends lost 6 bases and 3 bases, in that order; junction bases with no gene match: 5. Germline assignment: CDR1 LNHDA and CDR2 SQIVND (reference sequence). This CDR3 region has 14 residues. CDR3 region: CASSHRGRDYGYTF. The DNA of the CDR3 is TGTGCCAGTAGCCACAGGGGGCGCGACTATGGCTACACCTTC.

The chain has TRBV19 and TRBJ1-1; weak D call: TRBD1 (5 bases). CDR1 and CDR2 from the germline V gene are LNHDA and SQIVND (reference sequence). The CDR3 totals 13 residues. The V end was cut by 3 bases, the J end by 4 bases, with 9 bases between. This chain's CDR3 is CASSITGTTEAFF. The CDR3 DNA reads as TGTGCCAGTAGTATTACCGGGACCACTGAAGCTTTCTTT.

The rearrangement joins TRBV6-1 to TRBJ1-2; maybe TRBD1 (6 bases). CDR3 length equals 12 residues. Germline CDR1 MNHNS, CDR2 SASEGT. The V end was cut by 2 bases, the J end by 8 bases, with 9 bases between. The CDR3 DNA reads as TGTGCCAGCAGTGAAACAGGGCGGGGCTACACCTTC. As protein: CASSETGRGYTF.